The 22 T cell receptor beta chains given below trace back to one sample, sequenced in a study of cytomegalovirus exposure and HLA in healthy donors. Vbeta (60) and Jbeta (13) primers were used in the PCR. Generated by immunoSEQ multiplex PCR, the TCRdb table keeps only in-frame clones and is missing some. The sample yields approximately 160,000 clones, around 80% seen once. Input material: PBMCs. Receptor source: a woman between 25 and 40 years old in good health and CMV-seropositive.

CDR3 nucleotides: TGTGCCAGCAGCATCGAAGGACTAGCGGGGTACAATGAGCAGTTCTTC. Translation gives CASSIEGLAGYNEQFF. The chain combines TRBV9 with TRBJ2-1, with 12 nucleotides matching TRBD2. J was trimmed by 4 bases and V by 4 bases; bases with no gene match: 6. Germline values: CDR1 SGDLS, CDR2 YYNGEE. The CDR3 runs to 16 residues.

V usage is TRBV5-1 and J usage is TRBJ1-3; D gene ambiguous. Trimming removed 4 bases from V and 0 bases from J, with 14 bases in between. Germline-derived CDR1 and CDR2 are SGHRS and YFSETQ. The CDR3 runs 16 residues. Written as DNA, the CDR3 is TGCGCCAGCAGCAGCAGCGGCGGCTACTCTGGAAACACCATATATTTT. Amino acids: CASSSSGGYSGNTIYF.

This clone was picked up one time. V usage is TRBV29-1 and J usage is TRBJ1-3; D remains unclear. CDR3 length equals 12 residues. Germline CDR1 and CDR2: SQVTM and ANQGSEA. Trimming cost V 7 bases and J 2 bases, with 9 bases left between them. CDR3 bases: TGCAGCGCGCCGGGAGCTGGAAACACCATATATTTT. Translation gives CSAPGAGNTIYF.

The gene calls are TRBV27 and TRBJ2-5; 8 nucleotides agree with TRBD1. Trimming took 6 bases from V and 5 from J; bases not matched to a gene: 8. The CDR3 runs to 14 residues. Germline loops: CDR1 MNHEY, CDR2 SMNVEV (reference sequence). This CDR3 reads CASSARGLGETQYF. Written as DNA, the CDR3 is TGTGCCAGCAGCGCCAGGGGGCTAGGGGAGACCCAGTACTTC.

This chain joins TRBV2 and TRBJ1-1; 7 bases map to TRBD1. Germline assignment: CDR1 SNHLY and CDR2 FYNNEI. The CDR3 is 13 residues long. Trimming removed 8 bases from V and 5 bases from J; junction bases left unmatched: 8. CDR3 DNA: TGTGCCAGCCGAGAGACAGGGCCAACTGAAGCTTTCTTT. The encoded protein is CASRETGPTEAFF.

This clone showed up just a few times. The genes are TRBV25-1 and TRBJ1-1; D not resolved. Germline CDR1 and CDR2: MGHDK and SYGVNS. There are 13 residues in the CDR3. Between the trimmed V and J ends, which lost 1 base and 1 base, there was a span of 4 bases. The CDR3 bases are TGTGCCAGCAGTGAATTGAGGAACACTGAAGCTTTCTTT. Translated, it gives CASSELRNTEAFF. Based on the CDR3 plus reference TRBV25-1 and TRBJ1-1, the full variable domain is EADIYQTPRYLVIGTGKKITLECSQTMGHDKMYWYQQDPGMELHLIHYSYGVNSTEKGDLSSESTVSRIRTEHFPLTLESARPSHTSQYLCASSELRNTEAFFGQGTRLTVV.

The CDR3 nucleotides read TGTGCCTGGAGTCCCCAAGGGGGGGTCGAGCAGTACTTC. Amino acid sequence: CAWSPQGGVEQYF. The chain has TRBV30 and TRBJ2-5; D is perhaps TRBD2 (7 bases). The DNA matches TRBJ2-7 better at its end, which makes the J call doubtful. The CDR3 has 13 amino acids. In germline, CDR1 is GTSNPN, CDR2 SVGIG (reference sequence).

This chain joins TRBV19 and TRBJ2-7, with a possible D match to TRBD2 (5 bases). The CDR3 runs 13 residues. CDR1 LNHDA and CDR2 SQIVND come from the germline V gene (reference sequence). V lost 4 bases and J lost 2, with 9 bases in between. CDR3 residues: CASSTPGAYEQYF. DNA of the CDR3: TGTGCCAGTAGTACTCCCGGGGCCTACGAGCAGTACTTC.

This chain links TRBV6-5 with TRBJ2-1; TRBD2 aligns across 7 bases. This CDR3 comprises 15 residues. Germline lookup yields CDR1 MNHEY and CDR2 SVGAGI. Trimming removed 2 bases from V and 8 bases from J; junction bases left unmatched: 9. The CDR3, as DNA: TGTGCCAGCAGTTACGGGGTGACTAGCCTGCATGAGCAGTTCTTC. It yields the protein CASSYGVTSLHEQFF.

The V and J genes are TRBV5-6 and TRBJ1-1; TRBD1 matches at 7 bases. CDR3 length equals 15 residues. Germline lookup yields CDR1 SGHDT and CDR2 YYEEEE. With V trimmed by 4 bases and J by 1 base, 7 bases remained unmatched. The CDR3 protein is CASSPIDRENTEAFF. CDR3 DNA: TGTGCCAGCAGCCCCATCGACAGGGAGAACACTGAAGCTTTCTTT.

This clone was seen more than once but under ten times. CDR3 in DNA: TGTGCCAGCAGTTTCCCCTCTAGCGGGACAGACAATGAGCAGTTCTTC. It specifies CASSFPSSGTDNEQFF. V gene TRBV28 combines with J gene TRBJ2-1, with TRBD2 matching over 9 bases. The CDR3 runs to 16 residues. Germline V gives CDR1 MDHEN, CDR2 SYDVKM. The V segment lost 3 bases and the J segment 5 bases; nucleotides outside the gene matches: 8. Together with reference TRBV28 and TRBJ2-1, the CDR3 gives the full variable domain: DVKVTQSSRYLVKRTGEKVFLECVQDMDHENMFWYRQDPGLGLRLIYFSYDVKMKEKGDIPEGYSVSREKKERFSLILESASTNQTSMYLCASSFPSSGTDNEQFFGPGTRLTVL.

The chain links TRBV27 to TRBJ1-1, with D unclear. This CDR3 comprises 13 residues. From germline, CDR1 is MNHEY and CDR2 SMNVEV (reference sequence). The ends were cut back, 5 bases at V and 5 bases at J, with 12 bases in the middle. As DNA, the CDR3 is TGTGCCAGCAGTGAGAGGGAGAGTACTGAAGCTTTCTTT. Translation: CASSERESTEAFF.

The V and J genes are TRBV28 and TRBJ2-7; 7 bases fit TRBD2. Germline lookup yields CDR1 MDHEN and CDR2 SYDVKM. This CDR3 has 15 residues. V was clipped by 4 bases and J by 2 bases; unmatched bases: 8. CDR3: CASSSVAGLTYEQYF. In DNA, the CDR3 is TGTGCCAGCAGTTCCGTAGCGGGCCTCACCTACGAGCAGTACTTC.

The genes are TRBV27 and TRBJ2-7; 7 bases fit TRBD1. Germline-derived CDR1 and CDR2 are MNHEY and SMNVEV (reference sequence). The CDR3 has 16 amino acids. Trimming removed 5 bases from V and 4 bases from J; junction bases left unmatched: 14. CDR3 nucleotides: TGTGCCAGCAGTCCGCCCCCCACAGGGGCCGGTTACGAGCAGTACTTC. It encodes CASSPPPTGAGYEQYF.

This clone was counted only a few times. The chain couples TRBV2 to TRBJ2-5; tentatively, D is TRBD1 (5 bases). The V and J ends lost 10 bases and 4 bases respectively, with 22 bases between them. This CDR3 has 15 amino acids. The germline V gene has CDR1 SNHLY and CDR2 FYNNEI. CDR3 protein: CATLDHAGSTETQYF. In nucleotides, the CDR3 is TGTGCCACCCTAGATCACGCAGGGTCAACAGAGACCCAGTACTTC.

V usage is TRBV4-2 and J usage is TRBJ1-1; 7 bases are shared with TRBD1. The V and J ends lost 4 bases and 5 bases, in that order; junction bases with no gene match: 13. The CDR3 sequence is 16 residues long. CDR1 and CDR2 from the germline V gene are LGHNA and YNFKEQ. CDR3: CASSRVLTGAGTEAFF. The CDR3 nucleotides read TGTGCCAGCAGCCGGGTCCTAACAGGGGCAGGGACTGAAGCTTTCTTT.

J is TRBJ1-2 and V is TRBV14; TRBD1 matches at 7 bases. Germline lookup yields CDR1 SGHDN and CDR2 FVKESK. CDR3 length: 14 residues. V lost 4 bases to trimming and J lost 4 bases; unmatched junction nucleotides: 6. The CDR3 DNA is TGTGCCAGCAGCCCCGCTGGACAGGTCTATGGCTACACCTTC. This gives the protein CASSPAGQVYGYTF.

The chain couples TRBV11-2 to TRBJ2-7; 10 bases are a match to TRBD1. The CDR3 consists of 14 residues. The germline CDR1 and CDR2 sequences are SGHAT and FQNNGV. V was clipped by 1 base and J by 5 bases; unmatched bases: 2. CDR3 in DNA: TGTGCCAGCAGCTTAGCGGGACAGGGGCACGAGCAGTACTTC. It translates to CASSLAGQGHEQYF.

The chain uses TRBV5-1 and TRBJ1-5; possibly TRBD1 for D (6 bases). With 0 bases removed from V and 5 bases from J, the gap between germline ends came to 6 bases. The CDR3 runs 13 residues. Germline CDR1 SGHRS, CDR2 YFSETQ. The CDR3 loop is CASSLGQDQPQHF. The CDR3 DNA sequence: TGCGCCAGCAGCTTGGGACAGGATCAGCCCCAGCATTTT.

The chain's CDR3 is CASSFDQGRGREQYF. Written as DNA, the CDR3 is TGTGCCAGCAGTTTTGACCAGGGGAGGGGTCGCGAGCAGTACTTC. The chain carries TRBV28 and TRBJ2-7; D perhaps matches TRBD2 (7 bases). Trimming stripped 3 bases from V and 6 bases from J, with 18 bases between. Germline CDR1 MDHEN, CDR2 SYDVKM. CDR3 length: 15 residues.

The gene calls are TRBV2 and TRBJ1-2, with 10 bases identical to TRBD1. Germline lookup yields CDR1 SNHLY and CDR2 FYNNEI. CDR3 length: 16 residues. V lost 3 bases to trimming and J lost 5 bases; unmatched junction nucleotides: 9. The CDR3 DNA sequence: TGTGCCAGCAGTGACCCCGGGACAGGGGAGGGGTATGGCTACACCTTC. It translates to CASSDPGTGEGYGYTF.

The CDR3: CASSLSFSGTGGYGYTF. CDR3 DNA: TGTGCCAGCAGTTTATCTTTCTCCGGGACAGGGGGCTATGGCTACACCTTC. The rearrangement joins TRBV28 to TRBJ1-2, with TRBD1 identical over 11 bases. The CDR3 has 17 residues. V lost 1 base and J lost 4; bases outside the gene matches: 8. Germline V gives CDR1 MDHEN, CDR2 SYDVKM.